The source of this TCR beta chain is a study of long-term antiretroviral therapy in people with HIV. Overall study findings and caveats: Compared with controls, HIV repertoires showed narrower CDR3 length ranges. The repertoire was dominated at all time points by clones expanded before ART. Relative to transplant donor controls, diversity remained lower despite increasing after ART.

An immunoSEQ assay, version v3.0, was performed at survey level. Generated by immunoSEQ multiplex PCR, the TCRdb table keeps only in-frame clones and is missing some. This sample has 24,000 or so clones, with 65% to 85% found just once. Concerning this clone itself: As yet, its antigen is unknown.

V gave up 0 bases and J gave up 2 bases, with 6 bases separating them. The CDR3 covers 14 residues. Germline values: CDR1 LGHNA, CDR2 YNFKEQ. The TCR originated in a man aged 18 to 29 with HIV. V and J are TRBV4-2 and TRBJ2-3; D is undetermined. The sample in question was unsorted PBMCs, obtained 3 years after starting antiretroviral therapy. The CDR3 bases are TGTGCCAGCAGCCAAGAGGTCTTCACAGATACGCAGTATTTT. Translating gives CASSQEVFTDTQYF.